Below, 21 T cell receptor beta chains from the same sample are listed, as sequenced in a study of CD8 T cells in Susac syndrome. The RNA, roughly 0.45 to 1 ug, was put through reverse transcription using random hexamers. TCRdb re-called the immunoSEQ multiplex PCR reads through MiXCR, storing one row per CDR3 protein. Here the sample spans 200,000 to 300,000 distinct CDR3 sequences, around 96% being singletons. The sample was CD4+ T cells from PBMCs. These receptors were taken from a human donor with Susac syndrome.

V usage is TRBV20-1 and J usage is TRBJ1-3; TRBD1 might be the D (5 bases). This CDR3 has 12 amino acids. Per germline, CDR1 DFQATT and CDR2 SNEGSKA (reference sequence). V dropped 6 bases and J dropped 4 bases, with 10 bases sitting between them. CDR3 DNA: TGCAGTGCCGGGGGAGCCGGAAACACCATATATTTT. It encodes CSAGGAGNTIYF.

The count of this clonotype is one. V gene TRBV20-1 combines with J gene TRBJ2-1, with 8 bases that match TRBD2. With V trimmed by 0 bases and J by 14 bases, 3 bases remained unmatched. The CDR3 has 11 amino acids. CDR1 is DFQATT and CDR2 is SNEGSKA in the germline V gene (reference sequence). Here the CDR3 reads CSAREAREEFF. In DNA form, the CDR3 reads TGCAGTGCTAGAGAGGCGCGGGAGGAGTTCTTC.

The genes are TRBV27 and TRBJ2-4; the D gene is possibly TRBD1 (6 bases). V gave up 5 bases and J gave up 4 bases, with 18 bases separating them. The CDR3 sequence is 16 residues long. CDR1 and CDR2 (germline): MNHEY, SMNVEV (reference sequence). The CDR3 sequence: CASSPRGQGTKNIQYF. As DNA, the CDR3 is TGTGCCAGCAGTCCCCGAGGGCAGGGGACAAAAAACATTCAGTACTTC.

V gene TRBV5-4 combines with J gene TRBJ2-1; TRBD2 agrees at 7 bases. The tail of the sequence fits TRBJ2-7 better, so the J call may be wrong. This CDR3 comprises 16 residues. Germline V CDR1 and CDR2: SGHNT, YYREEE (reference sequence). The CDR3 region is CASSSGGGGAPYEQYF. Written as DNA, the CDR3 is TGTGCCAGCAGCTCGGGGGGAGGCGGTGCGCCTTACGAGCAGTACTTC.

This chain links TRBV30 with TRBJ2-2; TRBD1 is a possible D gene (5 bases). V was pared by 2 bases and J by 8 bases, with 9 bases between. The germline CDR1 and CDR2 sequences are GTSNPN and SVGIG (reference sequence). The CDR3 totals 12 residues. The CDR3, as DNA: TGTGCCTGGAGTCAAGGGGTAGGGGAGCTGTTTTTT. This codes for CAWSQGVGELFF.

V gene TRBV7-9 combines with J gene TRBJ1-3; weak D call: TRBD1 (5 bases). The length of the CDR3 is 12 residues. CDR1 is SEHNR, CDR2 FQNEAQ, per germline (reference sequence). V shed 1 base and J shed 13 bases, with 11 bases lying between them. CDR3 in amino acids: CASSLVGTPIYF. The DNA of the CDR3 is TGTGCCAGCAGCTTAGTTGGGACCCCGATATATTTT.

The CDR3 coding sequence is TGTGCCACCAGCTGGACTAGCGGGTTCTACGAGCAGTACTTC. It yields the protein CATSWTSGFYEQYF. The chain uses TRBV15 and TRBJ2-7; 11 positions match TRBD2. This CDR3 spans 14 amino acids. CDR1 and CDR2 from the germline V gene are LNHNV and YYDKDF (reference sequence). With 5 bases clipped from V and 3 bases from J, the junction kept 3 bases outside the gene matches.

CDR3: CASSREDEEQYF. CDR3 coding DNA: TGTGCCAGCAGTCGAGAGGACGAAGAGCAGTACTTC. The rearrangement uses TRBV3-1 and TRBJ2-7, with D unclear. The CDR3 spans 12 residues. CDR1 is LGHDT, CDR2 YNNKEL, per germline (reference sequence). V was shortened by 6 bases and J by 7 bases, with 13 bases between the two germline ends.

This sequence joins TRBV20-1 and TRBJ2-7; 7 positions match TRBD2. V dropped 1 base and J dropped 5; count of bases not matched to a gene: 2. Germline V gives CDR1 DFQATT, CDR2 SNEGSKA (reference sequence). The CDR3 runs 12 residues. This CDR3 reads CSARGLAHEQYF. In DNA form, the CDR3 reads TGCAGTGCTAGAGGACTAGCACACGAGCAGTACTTC.

The DNA of the CDR3 is TGTGCCAGCAGTGGGCAGGGGAGAAACATTCAGTACTTC. Amino acid sequence: CASSGQGRNIQYF. This rearrangement joins TRBV25-1 to TRBJ2-4; D might be TRBD1 (6 bases). This CDR3 comprises 13 residues. V was trimmed by 4 bases and J by 6 bases, leaving 10 bases between them. Per germline, CDR1 MGHDK and CDR2 SYGVNS.

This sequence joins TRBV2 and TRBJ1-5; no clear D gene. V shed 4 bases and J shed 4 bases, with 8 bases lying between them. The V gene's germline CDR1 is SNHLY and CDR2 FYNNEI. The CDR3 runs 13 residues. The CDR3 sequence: CASSVEINQPQHF. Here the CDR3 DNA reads TGTGCCAGCAGTGTCGAGATAAATCAGCCCCAGCATTTT.

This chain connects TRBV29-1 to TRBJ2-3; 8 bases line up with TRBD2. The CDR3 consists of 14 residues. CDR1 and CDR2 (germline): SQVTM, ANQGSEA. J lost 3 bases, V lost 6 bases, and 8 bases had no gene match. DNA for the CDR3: TGCAGCGTCATTAGCGGGATAGGAACAGATACGCAGTATTTT. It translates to CSVISGIGTDTQYF.

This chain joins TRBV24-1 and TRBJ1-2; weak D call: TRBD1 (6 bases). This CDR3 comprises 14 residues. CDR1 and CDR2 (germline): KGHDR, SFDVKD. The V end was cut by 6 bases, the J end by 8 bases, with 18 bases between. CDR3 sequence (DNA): TGTGCCACCAGTCCCCGTGGGCCTGGGGGCGGCTACACCTTC. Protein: CATSPRGPGGGYTF.

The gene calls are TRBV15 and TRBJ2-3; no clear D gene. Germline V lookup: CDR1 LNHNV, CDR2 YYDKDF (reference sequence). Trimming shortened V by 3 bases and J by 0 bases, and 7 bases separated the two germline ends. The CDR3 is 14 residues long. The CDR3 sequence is CATSSSLSTDTQYF. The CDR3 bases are TGTGCCACCAGCAGTAGCCTCAGCACAGATACGCAGTATTTT.

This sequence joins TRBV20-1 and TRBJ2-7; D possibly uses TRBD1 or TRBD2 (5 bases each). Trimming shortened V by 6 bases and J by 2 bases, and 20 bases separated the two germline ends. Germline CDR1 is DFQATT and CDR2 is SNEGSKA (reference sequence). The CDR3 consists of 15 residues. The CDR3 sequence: CSARRLRDRTYEQYF. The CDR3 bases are TGCAGTGCCCGAAGGCTCCGGGACCGTACCTACGAGCAGTACTTC.

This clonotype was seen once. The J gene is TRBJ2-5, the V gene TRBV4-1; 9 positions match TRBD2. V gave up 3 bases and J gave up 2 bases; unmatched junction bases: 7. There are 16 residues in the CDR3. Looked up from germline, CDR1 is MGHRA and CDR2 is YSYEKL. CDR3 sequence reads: CASSHAPGLAQETQYF. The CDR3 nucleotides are TGCGCCAGCAGCCACGCACCGGGACTAGCACAAGAGACCCAGTACTTC.

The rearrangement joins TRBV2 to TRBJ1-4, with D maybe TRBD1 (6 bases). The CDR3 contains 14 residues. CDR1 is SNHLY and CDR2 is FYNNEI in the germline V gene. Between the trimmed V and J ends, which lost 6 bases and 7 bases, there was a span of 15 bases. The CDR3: CASSTGRRGEKLFF. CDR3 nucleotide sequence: TGTGCCAGCAGCACAGGGAGACGTGGTGAAAAACTGTTTTTT.

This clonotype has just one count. The CDR3 DNA follows: TGTGCCATCAGTGAGTCGAGGGAGACCCAGTACTTC. This translates into CAISESRETQYF. This sequence joins TRBV10-3 and TRBJ2-5, with D uncertain. CDR1 is ENHRY and CDR2 is SYGVKD in the germline V gene. V was trimmed by 0 bases and J by 5 bases, leaving 4 bases between them. This CDR3 contains 12 residues.

The CDR3 sequence: CASSQATGINYGYTF. The CDR3 nucleotides read TGCGCCAGCAGCCAAGCGACGGGAATCAACTATGGCTACACCTTC. The chain links TRBV4-1 to TRBJ1-2; no clear D. This CDR3 has 15 amino acids. Germline V gene sequence: CDR1 MGHRA, CDR2 YSYEKL. The V end lost 1 base, the J end lost 2 bases, and 11 bases lay between the germline ends.

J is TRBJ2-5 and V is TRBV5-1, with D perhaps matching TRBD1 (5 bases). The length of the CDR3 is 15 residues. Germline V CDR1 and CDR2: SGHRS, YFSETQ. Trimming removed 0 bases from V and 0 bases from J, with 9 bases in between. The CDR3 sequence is CASSLETAYQETQYF. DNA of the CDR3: TGCGCCAGCAGCTTGGAGACAGCGTACCAAGAGACCCAGTACTTC.

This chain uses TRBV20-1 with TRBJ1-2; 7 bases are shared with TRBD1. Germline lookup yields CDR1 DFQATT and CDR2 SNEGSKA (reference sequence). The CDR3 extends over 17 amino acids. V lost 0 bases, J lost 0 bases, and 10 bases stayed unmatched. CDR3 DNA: TGCAGTGCTAGAGATCACGGCGGGACAGCAGCTAACTATGGCTACACCTTC. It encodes CSARDHGGTAANYGYTF.